The rows below give T cell receptor beta chains drawn from one sample of a study of shared clonotypes between healthy human individuals. Assay used: immunoSEQ multiplex PCR; TCRdb lists only in-frame clones, some missing. The profile shows 2 million to 2.5 million clones, just over 90% of them singletons. The sequenced material came from naive CD4+ T cells from PBMCs. These receptors originate from a man younger than 30 in good health. Some clones in this sample may be carry-over from other donors' samples. CDR3s include the opening cysteine and the closing phenylalanine or tryptophan. Each record gives: J gene, V gene, clone size, D gene, CDR3 DNA, CDR3 protein. A D gene is named only where the DNA matches it firmly. The size of a clone is reported for some rows only, either as once, few or many, or as a class for expanded clones.

TRBJ2-7	TRBV6-1	.	TRBD2	TGTGCCAGCACTAGGACTAGCTCCTACGAGCAGTACTTC	CASTRTSSYEQYF
TRBJ2-1	TRBV28	.	TRBD1	TGTGCCAGCAGTTTCTTACAGGGGGCGACCAATGAGCAGTTCTTC	CASSFLQGATNEQFF
TRBJ1-1	TRBV11-2	.	.	TGTGCCAGCAGCTTAGAGCCAGGACGGAACACTGAAGCTTTCTTT	CASSLEPGRNTEAFF
TRBJ2-7	TRBV4-3	.	.	TGCGCCAGCAGCCAAGTGGTTCGTCAAAGACCCTACGAGCAGTACTTC	CASSQVVRQRPYEQYF
TRBJ1-2	TRBV2	once	.	TGTGCCAGCAGTGGATCTCGCCGGGGATTCGGCTATGGCTACACCTTC	CASSGSRRGFGYGYTF
TRBJ2-2	TRBV5-1	.	.	TGCGCCAGCAGCCCGGTGTATGGGGTCGCCGGGGAGCTGTTTTTT	CASSPVYGVAGELFF
TRBJ1-1	TRBV19	.	.	TGTGCCAGTAGCTCGGACTTAGAGGAAGCTTTCTTT	CASSSDLEEAFF
TRBJ2-1	TRBV11-2	.	TRBD2	TGTGCCAGCAGCTTGGGCTGGAGACTAGCGGGAGGGGGATACAATGAGCAGTTCTTC	CASSLGWRLAGGGYNEQFF
TRBJ1-5	TRBV2	.	.	TGTGCCAGCCAAAAGACCTTGAATCAGCCCCAGCATTTT	CASQKTLNQPQHF
TRBJ2-1	TRBV7-9	.	.	TGTGCCAGCAGCGGCACTAGCTACCTATACAATGAGCAGTTCTTC	CASSGTSYLYNEQFF
TRBJ2-5	TRBV7-2	.	TRBD2	TGTGCCAGCAGCTTAGCCTACCTAGCGGGGGAAAAAGAGACCCAGTACTTC	CASSLAYLAGEKETQYF
TRBJ2-7	TRBV2	.	TRBD1	TGTGCCAGCAGGCCGAGGCAGGGGGCTGCTCTTGAGCAGTACTTC	CASRPRQGAALEQYF
TRBJ1-3	TRBV5-4	.	.	TGTGCCAGCAGCTTCGGCGGGTGGGGAAACACCATATATTTT	CASSFGGWGNTIYF
TRBJ1-1	TRBV5-4	few	TRBD1	TGTGCCAGCAGACCCGGACAGGTGAACACTGAAGCTTTCTTT	CASRPGQVNTEAFF
TRBJ1-3	TRBV30	.	.	TGTGCCTGGACCGGGCGGAGGGGAAACACCATATATTTT	CAWTGRRGNTIYF
TRBJ1-1	TRBV19	.	.	TGTGCCAGTAGTCCCCGGACGAACACTGAAGCTTTCTTT	CASSPRTNTEAFF
TRBJ2-7	TRBV28	.	.	TGTGCCAGCACAACCTCCTACGAGCAGTACTTC	CASTTSYEQYF
TRBJ2-7	TRBV6-5	.	TRBD2	TGTGCCAGCAGTCCCGGCGGGTCCGGGGGGTACGAGCAGTACTTC	CASSPGGSGGYEQYF
TRBJ1-2	TRBV28	.	.	TGTGCCAGCAGTTTAAGAGAGACAGCTTATGGCTACACCTTC	CASSLRETAYGYTF
TRBJ2-2	TRBV6-6	once	TRBD1	TGTGCCAGCAACGAGAGAGGGACAGGGGAGGCCGGGGAGCTGTTTTTT	CASNERGTGEAGELFF
TRBJ2-3	TRBV5-6	.	.	TGTGCCAGCAGCGAGGCACGGGTTAGCCCCACAGATACGCAGTATTTT	CASSEARVSPTDTQYF
TRBJ1-4	TRBV28	.	.	TGTGCCAGCAGTTTGGTCTCGAGGGCGGGTGAAAAACTGTTTTTT	CASSLVSRAGEKLFF
TRBJ1-1	TRBV5-6	.	TRBD1	TGTGCCAGCAGCCAAACAATCAGGGGGGTCACTGAAGCTTTCTTT	CASSQTIRGVTEAFF
TRBJ2-6	TRBV23-1	.	.	TGCGCCAGCAGTCAATCGATTGGAGGTGGGGCCAACGTCCTGACTTTC	CASSQSIGGGANVLTF
TRBJ2-1	TRBV10-3	.	.	TGTGCCATCAGAAGGGAGAATGAGCAGTTCTTC	CAIRRENEQFF
TRBJ2-5	TRBV19	.	TRBD2	TGTGCCAGTAGTATAAGTGCGGGAGCCCAAGAGACCCAGTACTTC	CASSISAGAQETQYF
TRBJ2-3	TRBV28	.	.	TGTGCCAGCAGACGCGGAGGCACAGATACGCAGTATTTT	CASRRGGTDTQYF
TRBJ2-7	TRBV27	.	.	TGTGCCAGCAGTTTCTTTAGGACTTTTTCCTCCTACGAGCAGTACTTC	CASSFFRTFSSYEQYF
TRBJ2-3	TRBV28	.	.	TGTGCCAGCAGTCCGGGGACTTTTTATAGCACAGATACGCAGTATTTT	CASSPGTFYSTDTQYF
TRBJ1-4	TRBV5-1	once	.	TGCGCCAGCAGCTTGGGCGGGTCAACTAATGAAAAACTGTTTTTT	CASSLGGSTNEKLFF
TRBJ2-3	TRBV5-4	.	TRBD2	TGTGCCAGCAGCTTGGGCCTAGCGGGAAACACAGATACGCAGTATTTT	CASSLGLAGNTDTQYF
TRBJ2-3	TRBV28	.	TRBD2	TGTGCCAGCAGTTTTGGTGGCGGGAGGGCCCTACCAGATACGCAGTATTTT	CASSFGGGRALPDTQYF
TRBJ1-3	TRBV4-3	.	TRBD1	TGCGCCAGCAGCCAGGGACAGGAGGATGGAAACACCATATATTTT	CASSQGQEDGNTIYF
TRBJ2-1	TRBV28	.	.	TGTGCCAGCACTGGCCCAGGCGCGGTCTATGAGCAGTTCTTC	CASTGPGAVYEQFF
TRBJ2-3	TRBV6-1	.	TRBD2	TGTGCCAGCCCGGGACTAGCGAGGACAGATACGCAGTATTTT	CASPGLARTDTQYF
TRBJ2-7	TRBV4-2	.	TRBD1	TGTGCCAGCAGCCAAGATCTACAGGGGACATACGAGCAGTACTTC	CASSQDLQGTYEQYF
TRBJ1-2	TRBV5-6	.	.	TGTGCCAGCAGCTTCGGGCCCCAGGAAGGCTACACCTTC	CASSFGPQEGYTF
TRBJ2-3	TRBV7-2	.	.	TGTGCCAGCAGCTTAGGCGCAGGGCCCTTAAACACAGATACGCAGTATTTT	CASSLGAGPLNTDTQYF
TRBJ2-2	TRBV5-1	.	.	TGCGCCAGCAGCTTGTTTGGCGGGGGCTACACCGGGGAGCTGTTTTTT	CASSLFGGGYTGELFF
TRBJ2-5	TRBV5-1	.	.	TGCGCCAGCAGCTTGTATGGACTCCCCCAAGAGACCCAGTACTTC	CASSLYGLPQETQYF
TRBJ2-4	TRBV11-1	once	.	TGTGCCAGCAGCTTAGCCACCGTAGCCAAAAACATTCAGTACTTC	CASSLATVAKNIQYF
TRBJ2-7	TRBV5-4	.	TRBD2	TGTGCCAGCAGCCCCGGGACTAGCGGACCTTACGAGCAGTACTTC	CASSPGTSGPYEQYF
TRBJ1-1	TRBV19	.	.	TGTGCCAGTAAGGGAAGGGGGAACACTGAAGCTTTCTTT	CASKGRGNTEAFF